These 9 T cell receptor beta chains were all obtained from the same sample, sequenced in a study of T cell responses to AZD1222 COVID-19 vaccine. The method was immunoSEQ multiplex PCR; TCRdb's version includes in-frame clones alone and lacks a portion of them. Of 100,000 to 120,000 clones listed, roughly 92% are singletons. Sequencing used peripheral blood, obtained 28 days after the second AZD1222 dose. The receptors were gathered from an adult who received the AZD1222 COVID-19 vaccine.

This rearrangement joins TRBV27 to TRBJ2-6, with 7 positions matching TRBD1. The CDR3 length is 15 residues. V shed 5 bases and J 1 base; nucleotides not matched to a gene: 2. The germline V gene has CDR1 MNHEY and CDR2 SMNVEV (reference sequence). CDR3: CASSTQGSGANVLTF. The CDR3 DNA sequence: TGTGCCAGCAGTACACAGGGGTCTGGGGCCAACGTCCTGACTTTC.

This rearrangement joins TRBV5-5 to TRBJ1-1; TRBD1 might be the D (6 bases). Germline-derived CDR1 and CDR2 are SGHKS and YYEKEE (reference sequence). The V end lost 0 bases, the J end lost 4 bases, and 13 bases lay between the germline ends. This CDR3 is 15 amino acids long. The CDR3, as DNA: TGTGCCAGCAGCTTGGGCTGGGGAGGGGGCACTGAAGCTTTCTTT. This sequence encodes CASSLGWGGGTEAFF.

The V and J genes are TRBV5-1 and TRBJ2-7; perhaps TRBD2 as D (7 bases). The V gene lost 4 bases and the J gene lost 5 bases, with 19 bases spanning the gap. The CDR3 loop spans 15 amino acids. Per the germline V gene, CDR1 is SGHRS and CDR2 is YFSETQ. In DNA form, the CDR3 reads TGCGCCAGCAGCGGGGAGGGGGACGCGGCAGACGAGCAGTACTTC. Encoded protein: CASSGEGDAADEQYF.

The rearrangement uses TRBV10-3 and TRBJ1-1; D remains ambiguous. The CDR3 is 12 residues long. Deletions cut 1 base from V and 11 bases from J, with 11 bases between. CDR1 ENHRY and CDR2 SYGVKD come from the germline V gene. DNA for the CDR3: TGTGCCATCAGTGAGTTAGCCTCGCAGGCTTTCTTT. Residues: CAISELASQAFF.

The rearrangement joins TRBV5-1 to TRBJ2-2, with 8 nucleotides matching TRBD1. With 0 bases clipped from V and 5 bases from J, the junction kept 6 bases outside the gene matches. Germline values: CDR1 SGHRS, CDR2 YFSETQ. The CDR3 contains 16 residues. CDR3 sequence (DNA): TGCGCCAGCAGCTTGGTCGCAGGGGGCGGAACCGGGGAGCTGTTTTTT. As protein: CASSLVAGGGTGELFF.

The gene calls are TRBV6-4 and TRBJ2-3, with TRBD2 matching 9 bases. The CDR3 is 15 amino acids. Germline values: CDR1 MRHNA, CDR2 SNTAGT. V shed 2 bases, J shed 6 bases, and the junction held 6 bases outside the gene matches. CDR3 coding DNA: TGTGCCAGCAGTGACAACGCGGGGGGGCTGGATACGCAGTATTTT. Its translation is CASSDNAGGLDTQYF.

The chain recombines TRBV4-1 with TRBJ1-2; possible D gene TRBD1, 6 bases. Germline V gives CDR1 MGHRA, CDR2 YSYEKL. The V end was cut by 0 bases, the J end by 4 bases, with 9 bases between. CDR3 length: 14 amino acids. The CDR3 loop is CASSQDQGRYGYTF. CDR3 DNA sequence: TGCGCCAGCAGCCAAGATCAGGGGCGCTATGGCTACACCTTC.

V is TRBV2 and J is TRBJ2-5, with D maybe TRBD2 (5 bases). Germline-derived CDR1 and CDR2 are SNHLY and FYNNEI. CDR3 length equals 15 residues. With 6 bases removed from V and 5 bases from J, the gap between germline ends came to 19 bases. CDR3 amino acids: CASRELGVSTETQYF. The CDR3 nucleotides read TGTGCCAGCAGAGAACTAGGAGTTTCCACGGAGACCCAGTACTTC.

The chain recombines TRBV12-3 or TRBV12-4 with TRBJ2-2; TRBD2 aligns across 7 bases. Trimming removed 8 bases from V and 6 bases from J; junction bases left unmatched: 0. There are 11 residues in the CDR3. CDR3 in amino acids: CASGRAGELFF. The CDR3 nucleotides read TGTGCCAGCGGGAGGGCCGGGGAGCTGTTTTTT.